One sample yielded the 24 T cell receptor beta chains listed below, sequenced in a study of CD8+ T cells in alopecia areata. Extracted RNA was reverse transcribed, and the resulting cDNA served as sequencing template. Method: immunoSEQ multiplex PCR; TCRdb's copy keeps in-frame clones and lacks some. This table has roughly 120,000 clones, 50% to 75% appearing once. Regarding treatment: oral pan-JAK inhibitor, 5-10 mg twice daily. This material consisted of CD8+ T cells sorted from blood, taken at week 4, from a patient treated with tofacitinib. The receptors come from a human donor with alopecia areata.

V gene TRBV7-2 combines with J gene TRBJ1-4, with D possibly matching TRBD1 (5 bases). Germline CDR1 is SGHTA and CDR2 is FQGNSA. The CDR3 runs to 14 residues. V was pared by 5 bases and J by 7 bases, with 14 bases between. Here the CDR3 DNA reads TGTGCCAGCAGCCCCTCGGGGGGGAGTGAAAAACTGTTTTTT. Translating gives CASSPSGGSEKLFF.

This clone appeared a few times. V gene TRBV7-9 combines with J gene TRBJ1-1; D is uncertain. Looked up from germline, CDR1 is SEHNR and CDR2 is FQNEAQ (reference sequence). V gave up 3 bases and J gave up 1 base, with 9 bases separating them. CDR3 length equals 14 residues. The CDR3 nucleotides are TGTGCCAGCAGCTTGATGGCAGGGAACACTGAAGCTTTCTTT. It yields the protein CASSLMAGNTEAFF.

This chain joins TRBV15 and TRBJ1-5; 8 positions agree with TRBD1. Germline assignment: CDR1 LNHNV and CDR2 YYDKDF (reference sequence). V gave up 6 bases and J gave up 3 bases; unmatched junction bases: 10. The CDR3 loop spans 16 amino acids. The CDR3 loop is CATRGDGTGHNQPQHF. The CDR3 bases are TGTGCCACCAGAGGGGACGGGACAGGTCACAATCAGCCCCAGCATTTT.

The chain is built from TRBV29-1 and TRBJ2-7; possibly TRBD2 for D (5 bases). V dropped 3 bases and J dropped 0 bases, with 12 bases sitting between them. The CDR3 loop spans 14 amino acids. Germline CDR1 is SQVTM and CDR2 is ANQGSEA. CDR3 bases: TGCAGCGTTGACGCGGGTCGCAGCTCCTACGAGCAGTACTTC. This sequence encodes CSVDAGRSSYEQYF.

This clone was observed a handful of times. Here the CDR3 reads CASSLGQNYLYEQYF. The CDR3 bases are TGTGCCAGCAGCTTAGGACAGAATTACCTCTACGAGCAGTACTTC. This chain uses TRBV7-9 with TRBJ2-7; D possibly corresponds to TRBD1 (5 bases). The CDR3 extends over 15 amino acids. Per germline, CDR1 SEHNR and CDR2 FQNEAQ (reference sequence). Trimming took off 1 base at V and 3 bases at J, with 13 bases between the two ends.

This clone was detected a few times. The rearrangement joins TRBV15 to TRBJ1-5; no clear D. The V end was cut by 0 bases, the J end by 2 bases, with 5 bases between. The CDR3 covers 14 residues. Germline CDR1 LNHNV, CDR2 YYDKDF (reference sequence). CDR3 coding DNA: TGTGCCACCAGCAGAGACGGGGGCAATCAGCCCCAGCATTTT. Amino acid sequence: CATSRDGGNQPQHF.

The V call is TRBV27, the J call TRBJ2-5; D may be TRBD1 (5 bases). The CDR3 spans 14 residues. The V end lost 4 bases, the J end lost 6 bases, and 15 bases lay between the germline ends. Germline assignment: CDR1 MNHEY and CDR2 SMNVEV (reference sequence). The DNA for the CDR3 is TGTGCCAGCAGTTCCCGTACGACAGAAAAGACCCAGTACTTC. It yields the protein CASSSRTTEKTQYF.

The CDR3 DNA reads as TGTGCCTGGAGTGGGACGGGATTGGCGGAAGCTTTCTTT. Translating gives CAWSGTGLAEAFF. The rearrangement joins TRBV30 to TRBJ1-1; D remains unclear. Germline V gene sequence: CDR1 GTSNPN, CDR2 SVGIG (reference sequence). CDR3 length: 13 amino acids. V lost 1 base to trimming and J lost 8 bases, with 14 bases between them. Combining the CDR3 with reference TRBV30 and TRBJ1-1 gives the whole variable domain SQTIHQWPATLVQPVGSPLSLECTVEGTSNPNLYWYRQAAGRGLQLLFYSVGIGQISSEVPQNLSASRPQDRQFILSSKKLLLSDSGFYLCAWSGTGLAEAFFGQGTRLTVV.

The rearrangement uses TRBV10-3 and TRBJ2-7; no clear D. Trimming pared 3 bases from V and 6 bases from J, leaving 15 bases between. CDR3 size: 14 residues. In germline, CDR1 is ENHRY, CDR2 SYGVKD. CDR3 nucleotides: TGTGCCATCAGTGACAGGAGCTATTTTCTCGAGCAGTACTTC. Residues: CAISDRSYFLEQYF.

This chain links TRBV29-1 with TRBJ2-5, with 9 bases lining up with TRBD1. The germline gives CDR1 SQVTM, CDR2 ANQGSEA. The CDR3 sequence is 14 residues long. V was clipped by 4 bases and J by 7 bases; unmatched bases: 10. The CDR3 region is CSVALSDRGTTQYF. For the CDR3, the DNA is TGCAGCGTTGCCCTTTCAGACAGGGGGACGACCCAGTACTTC. The full variable domain, completed using reference TRBV29-1 and TRBJ2-5, is SAVISQKPSRDICQRGTSLTIQCQVDSQVTMMFWYRQQPGQSLTLIATANQGSEATYESGFVIDKFPISRPNLTFSTLTVSNMSPEDSSIYLCSVALSDRGTTQYFGPGTRLLVL.

In this sample, this clone turned up a few times. The rearrangement joins TRBV2 to TRBJ2-1; TRBD2 matches at 7 bases. CDR1 and CDR2 from the germline V gene are SNHLY and FYNNEI. The CDR3 has 14 amino acids. The junction had 8 bases not matched to a gene; V was cut back by 3 bases and J by 9 bases. The CDR3 bases are TGTGCCAGCAGTGACTGGACTAGGGCTATTGAGCAGTTCTTC. It specifies CASSDWTRAIEQFF.

V is TRBV12-5 and J is TRBJ2-1; D may correspond to TRBD1 or TRBD2 (5 bases each). This CDR3 is built from 16 residues. Germline assignment: CDR1 LGHNT and CDR2 FRNRAP. Deletions cut 5 bases from V and 5 bases from J, with 19 bases between. The CDR3: CASGTIRDPFDNEQFF. As DNA, the CDR3 is TGTGCTAGTGGTACGATCCGGGACCCTTTTGACAATGAGCAGTTCTTC.

For the CDR3, the DNA is TGCAGCGTTGAAGCCGGACCGCCTCGGGAGCAGTACTTC. The encoded protein is CSVEAGPPREQYF. This rearrangement joins TRBV29-1 to TRBJ2-7; no clear D. Germline-derived CDR1 and CDR2 are SQVTM and ANQGSEA. V lost 1 base, J lost 7 bases, and 14 bases lay in between. There are 13 residues in the CDR3.

This chain links TRBV27 with TRBJ1-5; D possibly corresponds to TRBD1 (5 bases). Trimming took off 6 bases at V and 5 bases at J, with 11 bases between the two ends. This CDR3 contains 13 residues. CDR1 is MNHEY, CDR2 SMNVEV, per germline (reference sequence). DNA for the CDR3: TGTGCCAGCAGCGTAACAGGCCATCAGCCCCAGCATTTT. Translation: CASSVTGHQPQHF.

This clone was counted once. The chain has TRBV5-4 and TRBJ1-1; 7 nucleotides match TRBD1. CDR3 length: 13 residues. Germline V gives CDR1 SGHNT, CDR2 YYREEE (reference sequence). Trimming cost V 4 bases and J 3 bases; bases outside gene matches: 3. This CDR3 reads CASSRTGDTEAFF. CDR3 nucleotides: TGTGCCAGCAGCCGCACAGGGGACACTGAAGCTTTCTTT.

Notes on this clone: Other DNA sequences in the same sample also yield this CDR3. The chain joins TRBV29-1 to TRBJ1-2; tentative D call: TRBD1 (6 bases). CDR3 length: 12 residues. Germline V gene lookup returns CDR1 SQVTM and CDR2 ANQGSEA. Trimming pared 7 bases from V and 4 bases from J, leaving 13 bases between. The CDR3 nucleotides are TGCAGCGGTATCGGGGGCCCCTATGGCTACACCTTC. Its protein is CSGIGGPYGYTF. The whole variable domain, remainder taken from reference TRBV29-1 and TRBJ1-2, is SAVISQKPSRDICQRGTSLTIQCQVDSQVTMMFWYRQQPGQSLTLIATANQGSEATYESGFVIDKFPISRPNLTFSTLTVSNMSPEDSSIYLCSGIGGPYGYTFGSGTRLTVV.

This chain links TRBV29-1 with TRBJ1-1; 9 bases are shared with TRBD1. V lost 1 base and J lost 5; bases outside the gene matches: 5. The CDR3 is 14 residues long. Germline V CDR1 and CDR2: SQVTM, ANQGSEA. The CDR3 loop is CSVEGLQGATEAFF. The CDR3 nucleotides are TGCAGCGTTGAAGGCTTACAGGGGGCAACTGAAGCTTTCTTT.

The V call is TRBV6-5, the J call TRBJ2-1; D gene unclear. V was clipped by 2 bases and J by 9 bases, with 8 bases between them. The CDR3 sequence is 12 residues long. Germline V gene data show CDR1 as MNHEY and CDR2 as SVGAGI. CDR3 sequence: CASSYGDSEQFF. The CDR3 DNA follows: TGTGCCAGCAGTTACGGGGATAGTGAGCAGTTCTTC.

This clone came up a few times. The genes are TRBV7-9 and TRBJ2-7; 7 bases match TRBD1. The CDR3 is 14 residues long. The V gene end was trimmed by 0 bases and the J gene end by 5 bases; junction bases not matched to a gene: 4. Looked up from germline, CDR1 is SEHNR and CDR2 is FQNEAQ (reference sequence). The CDR3, as DNA: TGTGCCAGCAGCTTAGCCTATACAGGGGACGAGCAGTACTTC. Translated, it gives CASSLAYTGDEQYF.

The chain carries TRBV29-1 and TRBJ2-2; 10 nucleotides align to TRBD1. Germline CDR1 SQVTM, CDR2 ANQGSEA. Trimming at V came to 2 bases and at J to 6 bases, leaving 6 bases not matched to a gene. The CDR3 totals 15 residues. CDR3 residues: CSVERGTGVSGELFF. The CDR3 DNA reads TGCAGCGTTGAAAGGGGGACAGGGGTTTCCGGGGAGCTGTTTTTT.

This clone has just a few counts. V is TRBV27 and J is TRBJ2-1; D call uncertain. Trimming cost V 5 bases and J 8 bases, with 10 bases left between them. CDR3 length: 12 amino acids. Germline values: CDR1 MNHEY, CDR2 SMNVEV (reference sequence). The CDR3 is CASSPTDHEQFF. The CDR3, as DNA: TGTGCCAGCAGTCCCACAGATCATGAGCAGTTCTTC.

The table lists this clone with a few counts. The J gene is TRBJ2-5, the V gene TRBV7-9; D gene uncertain. CDR1 SEHNR and CDR2 FQNEAQ come from the germline V gene (reference sequence). Trimming pared 4 bases from V and 1 base from J, leaving 10 bases between. This CDR3 has 14 residues. Here the CDR3 reads CASSYPYPQETQYF. CDR3 DNA sequence: TGTGCCAGCAGCTACCCATATCCCCAAGAGACCCAGTACTTC.

The chain employs TRBV5-1 and TRBJ2-3; the match to TRBD2 covers 7 bases. V gave up 7 bases and J gave up 0 bases; unmatched junction bases: 8. CDR1 and CDR2 from the germline V gene are SGHRS and YFSETQ. The CDR3 has 15 amino acids. The CDR3 sequence is CASGLRGVSTDTQYF. The CDR3 nucleotides are TGCGCCAGCGGCCTCCGGGGGGTTAGCACAGATACGCAGTATTTT.

The chain uses TRBV6-5 and TRBJ2-7; a weak D match, TRBD2 (6 bases). Trimming pared 0 bases from V and 6 bases from J, leaving 18 bases between. This CDR3 spans 16 amino acids. In germline, CDR1 is MNHEY, CDR2 SVGAGI. The CDR3 reads CASSYSPAGRASEQYF. CDR3 DNA sequence: TGTGCCAGCAGTTACTCTCCCGCGGGGCGGGCCAGCGAGCAGTACTTC.